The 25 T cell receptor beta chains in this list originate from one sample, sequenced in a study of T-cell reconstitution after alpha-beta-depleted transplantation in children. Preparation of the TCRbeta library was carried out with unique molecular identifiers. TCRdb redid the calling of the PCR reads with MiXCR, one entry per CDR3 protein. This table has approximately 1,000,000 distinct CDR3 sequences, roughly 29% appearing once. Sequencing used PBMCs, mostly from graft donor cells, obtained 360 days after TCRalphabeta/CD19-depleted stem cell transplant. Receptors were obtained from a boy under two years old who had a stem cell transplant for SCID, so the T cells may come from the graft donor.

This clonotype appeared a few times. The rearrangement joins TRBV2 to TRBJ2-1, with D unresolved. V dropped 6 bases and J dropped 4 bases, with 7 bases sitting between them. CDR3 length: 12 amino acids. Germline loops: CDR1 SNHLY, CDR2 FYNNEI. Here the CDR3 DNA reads TGTGCCAGCAGACTCCTATACAATGAGCAGTTCTTC. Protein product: CASRLLYNEQFF.

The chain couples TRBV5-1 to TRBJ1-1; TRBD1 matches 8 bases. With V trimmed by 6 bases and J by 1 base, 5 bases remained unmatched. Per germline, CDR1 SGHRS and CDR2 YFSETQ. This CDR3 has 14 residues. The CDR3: CASTRTGTNTEAFF. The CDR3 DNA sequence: TGCGCCAGCACTAGGACAGGGACGAACACTGAAGCTTTCTTT.

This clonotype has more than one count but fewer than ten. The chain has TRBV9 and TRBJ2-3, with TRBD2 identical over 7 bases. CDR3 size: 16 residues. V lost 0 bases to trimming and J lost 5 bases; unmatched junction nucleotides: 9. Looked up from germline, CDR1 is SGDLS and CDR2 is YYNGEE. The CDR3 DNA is TGTGCCAGCAGCGTAGGGGGCGGGGGAGGGAAAGATACGCAGTATTTT. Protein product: CASSVGGGGGKDTQYF.

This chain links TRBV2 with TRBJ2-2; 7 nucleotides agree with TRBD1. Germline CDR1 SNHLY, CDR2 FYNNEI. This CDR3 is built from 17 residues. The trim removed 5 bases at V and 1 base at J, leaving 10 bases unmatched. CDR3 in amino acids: CASSQRDRDRNTGELFF. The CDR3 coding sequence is TGTGCCAGCAGTCAACGAGACAGGGATAGGAACACCGGGGAGCTGTTTTTT.

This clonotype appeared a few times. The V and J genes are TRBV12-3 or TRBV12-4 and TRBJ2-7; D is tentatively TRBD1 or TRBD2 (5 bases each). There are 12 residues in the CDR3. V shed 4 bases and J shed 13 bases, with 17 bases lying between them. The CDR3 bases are TGTGCCAGCAGTTCCCTACCGGGACCGAATTACTTC. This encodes CASSSLPGPNYF.

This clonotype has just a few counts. The chain's CDR3 is CASSVTGPINEQFF. The CDR3 DNA follows: TGTGCCAGCAGCGTGACAGGGCCGATCAATGAGCAGTTCTTC. The genes are TRBV11-1 and TRBJ2-1, with 7 bases that match TRBD1. Trimming cost V 5 bases and J 6 bases; bases outside gene matches: 7. The CDR3 has 14 amino acids. CDR1 SGHAT and CDR2 FQDESV come from the germline V gene (reference sequence).

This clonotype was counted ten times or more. DNA of the CDR3: TGTGCCAGCAGTCCACGACAGGGGAGATCTGGAAACACCATATATTTT. The encoded protein is CASSPRQGRSGNTIYF. This chain uses TRBV12-3 or TRBV12-4 with TRBJ1-3; 8 bases are shared with TRBD1. CDR3 size: 16 residues. V gave up 5 bases and J gave up 1 base; unmatched junction bases: 7.

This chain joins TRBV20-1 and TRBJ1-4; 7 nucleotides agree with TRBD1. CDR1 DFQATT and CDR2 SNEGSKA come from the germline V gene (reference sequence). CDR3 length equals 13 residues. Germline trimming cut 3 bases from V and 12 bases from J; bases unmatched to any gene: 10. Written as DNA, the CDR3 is TGCAGTGCTAGTGCCCCGAACAGGGGTCAACTGTTTTTT. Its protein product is CSASAPNRGQLFF.

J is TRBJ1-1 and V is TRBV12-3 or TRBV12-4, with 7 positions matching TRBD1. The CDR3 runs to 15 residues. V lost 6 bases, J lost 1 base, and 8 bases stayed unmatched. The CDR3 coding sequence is TGTGCCAGCAGCCCCCCGGGACAGCGGAACACTGAAGCTTTCTTT. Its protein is CASSPPGQRNTEAFF.

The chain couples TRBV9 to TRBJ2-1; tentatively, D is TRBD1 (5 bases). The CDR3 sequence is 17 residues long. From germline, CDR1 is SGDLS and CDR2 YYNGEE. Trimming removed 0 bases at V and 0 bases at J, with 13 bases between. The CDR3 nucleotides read TGTGCCAGCAGCGTAGCCTGGACACCGAGCTCCTACAATGAGCAGTTCTTC. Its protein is CASSVAWTPSSYNEQFF.

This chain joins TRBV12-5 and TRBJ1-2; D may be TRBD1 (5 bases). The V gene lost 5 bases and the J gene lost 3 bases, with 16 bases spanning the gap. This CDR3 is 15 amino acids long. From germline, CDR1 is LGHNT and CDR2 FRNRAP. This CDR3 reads CASGPVLGRDYGYTF. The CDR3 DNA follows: TGTGCTAGTGGTCCCGTCCTGGGCAGGGACTATGGCTACACCTTC. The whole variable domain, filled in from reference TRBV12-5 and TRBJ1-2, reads DARVTQTPRHKVTEMGQEVTMRCQPILGHNTVFWYRQTMMQGLELLAYFRNRAPLDDSGMPKDRFSAEMPDATLATLKIQPSEPRDSAVYFCASGPVLGRDYGYTFGSGTRLTVV.

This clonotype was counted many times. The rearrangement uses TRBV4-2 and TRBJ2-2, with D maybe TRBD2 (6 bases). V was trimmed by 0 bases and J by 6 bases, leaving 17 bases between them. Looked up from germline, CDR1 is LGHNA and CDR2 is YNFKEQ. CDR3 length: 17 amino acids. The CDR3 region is CASSQEVGGTGSGELFF. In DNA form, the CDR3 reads TGTGCCAGCAGCCAAGAAGTCGGGGGAACGGGGTCCGGGGAGCTGTTTTTT.

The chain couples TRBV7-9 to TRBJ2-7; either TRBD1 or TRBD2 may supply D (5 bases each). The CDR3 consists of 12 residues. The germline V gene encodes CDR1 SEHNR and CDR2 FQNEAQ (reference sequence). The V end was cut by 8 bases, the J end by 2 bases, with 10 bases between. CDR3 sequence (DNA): TGTGCCAGCGGTTGGGACCCCTACGAGCAGTACTTC. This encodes CASGWDPYEQYF.

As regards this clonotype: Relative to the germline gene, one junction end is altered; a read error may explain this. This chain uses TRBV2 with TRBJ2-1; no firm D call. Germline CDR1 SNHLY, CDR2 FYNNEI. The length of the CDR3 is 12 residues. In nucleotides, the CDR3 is TGTGCCAGCAGAGAAGTATACAATGAGCAGTTCTTC. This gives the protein CASREVYNEQFF.

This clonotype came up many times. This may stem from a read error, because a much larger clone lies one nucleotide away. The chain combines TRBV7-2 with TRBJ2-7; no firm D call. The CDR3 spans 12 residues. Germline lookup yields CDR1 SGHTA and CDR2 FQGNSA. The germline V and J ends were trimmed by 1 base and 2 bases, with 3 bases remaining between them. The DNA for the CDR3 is TGTGCCAGCAGCTTAGTGGCCTACGAGCAGTACTTC. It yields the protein CASSLVAYEQYF.

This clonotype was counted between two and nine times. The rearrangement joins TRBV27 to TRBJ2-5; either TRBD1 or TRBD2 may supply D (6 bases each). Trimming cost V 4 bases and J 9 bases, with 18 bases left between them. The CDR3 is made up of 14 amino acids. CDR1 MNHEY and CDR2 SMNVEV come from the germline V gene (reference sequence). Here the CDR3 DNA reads TGTGCCAGCAGTTCTAACGACAGGTGGGGGGCCCAGTACTTC. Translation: CASSSNDRWGAQYF.

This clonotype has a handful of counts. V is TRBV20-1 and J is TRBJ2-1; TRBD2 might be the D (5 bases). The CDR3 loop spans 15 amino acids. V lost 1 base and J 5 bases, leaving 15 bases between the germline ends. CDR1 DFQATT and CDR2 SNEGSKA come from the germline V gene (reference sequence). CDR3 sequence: CSARVEGFYNNEQFF. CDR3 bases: TGCAGTGCTAGAGTCGAGGGATTCTACAACAATGAGCAGTTCTTC.

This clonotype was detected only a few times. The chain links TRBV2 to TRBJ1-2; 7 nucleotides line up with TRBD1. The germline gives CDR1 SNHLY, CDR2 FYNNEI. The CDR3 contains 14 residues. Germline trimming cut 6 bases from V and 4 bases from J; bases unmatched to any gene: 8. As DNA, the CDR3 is TGTGCCAGCAGCGAAAAGAGGGACAGCTATGGCTACACCTTC. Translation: CASSEKRDSYGYTF.

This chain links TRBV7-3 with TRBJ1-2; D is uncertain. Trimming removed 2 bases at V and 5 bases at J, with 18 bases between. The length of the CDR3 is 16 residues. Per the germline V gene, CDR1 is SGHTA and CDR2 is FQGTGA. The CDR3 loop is CASSLSPDLGFYGYTF. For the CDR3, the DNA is TGTGCCAGCAGCTTATCGCCAGACCTCGGGTTTTATGGCTACACCTTC.

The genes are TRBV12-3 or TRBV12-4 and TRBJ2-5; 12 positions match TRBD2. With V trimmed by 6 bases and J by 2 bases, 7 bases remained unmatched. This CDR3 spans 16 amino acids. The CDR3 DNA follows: TGTGCCAGCAGATCCCTAGCGGGGGGGTTTCAAGAGACCCAGTACTTC. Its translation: CASRSLAGGFQETQYF.

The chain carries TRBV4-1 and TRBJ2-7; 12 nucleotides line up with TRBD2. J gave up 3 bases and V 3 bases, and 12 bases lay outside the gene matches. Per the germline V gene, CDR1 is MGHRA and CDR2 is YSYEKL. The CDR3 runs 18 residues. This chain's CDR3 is CASSQKPSGGAELYEQYF. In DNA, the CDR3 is TGCGCCAGCAGCCAGAAACCTAGCGGGGGGGCCGAACTCTACGAGCAGTACTTC.

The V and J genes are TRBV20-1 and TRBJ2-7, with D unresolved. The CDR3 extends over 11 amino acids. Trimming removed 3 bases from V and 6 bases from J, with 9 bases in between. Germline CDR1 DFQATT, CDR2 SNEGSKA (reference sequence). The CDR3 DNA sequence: TGCAGTGCTAGGTTTTGGGCCGAGCAGTACTTC. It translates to CSARFWAEQYF.

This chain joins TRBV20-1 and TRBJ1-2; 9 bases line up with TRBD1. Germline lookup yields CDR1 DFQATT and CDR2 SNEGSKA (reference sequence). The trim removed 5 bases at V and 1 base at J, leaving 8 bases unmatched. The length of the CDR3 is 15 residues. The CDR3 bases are TGCAGTGCTGCCCAAACAGGGGGCCTTAACTATGGCTACACCTTC. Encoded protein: CSAAQTGGLNYGYTF.

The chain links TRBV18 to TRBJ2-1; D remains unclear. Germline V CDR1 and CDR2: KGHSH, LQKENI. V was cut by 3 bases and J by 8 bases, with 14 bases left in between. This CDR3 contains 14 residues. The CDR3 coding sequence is TGTGCCAGCTCACCGCAGGCGGCCGAGGATGAGCAGTTCTTC. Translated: CASSPQAAEDEQFF. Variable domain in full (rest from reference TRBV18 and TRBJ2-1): NAGVMQNPRHLVRRRGQEARLRCSPMKGHSHVYWYRQLPEEGLKFMVYLQKENIIDESGMPKERFSAEFPKEGPSILRIQQVVRGDSAAYFCASSPQAAEDEQFFGPGTRLTVL.

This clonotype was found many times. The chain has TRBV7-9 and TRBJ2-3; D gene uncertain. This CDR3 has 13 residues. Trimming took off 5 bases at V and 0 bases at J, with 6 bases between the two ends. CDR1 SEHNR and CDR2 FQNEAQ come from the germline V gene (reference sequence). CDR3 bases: TGTGCCAGCAGCCTCCTCAGCACAGATACGCAGTATTTT. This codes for CASSLLSTDTQYF.